This TCR beta chain was obtained from a study of cytomegalovirus exposure and HLA in healthy donors. Study details: Out of approximately 400 genotyped donors, roughly 80% belonged to the Caucasian-associated ancestry cluster. Study-level points and caveats: Per published reports, the classifier diagnosed cytomegalovirus status with high specificity and sensitivity. There were several of the most significant clusters that appeared linked to common viral pathogens in a later analysis. Within an earlier analysis, most TCR beta V segments proved productive either about 87% or about 30% of the time.

In regard to this clone: Its antigen is unknown.

The CDR3 is 15 residues long. Germline trimming cut 5 bases from V and 0 bases from J; bases unmatched to any gene: 6. Germline CDR1 reads SGHTA; CDR2 reads FQGNSA. The study ran its PCR with 60 Vbeta and 13 Jbeta primers. The method was immunoSEQ multiplex PCR; TCRdb's version includes in-frame clones alone and lacks a portion of them. The sample lists around 150,000 clones; roughly 78% were seen once. The V gene is TRBV7-2, the J gene TRBJ1-1; 7 nucleotides match TRBD1. The source is a man aged 45 to 65 in good health and CMV-seropositive. Sequencing was done on a sample of PBMCs. The CDR3 loop is CASSRRGTVNTEAFF. As DNA, the CDR3 is TGTGCCAGCAGCCGTCGGGGGACAGTGAACACTGAAGCTTTCTTT.